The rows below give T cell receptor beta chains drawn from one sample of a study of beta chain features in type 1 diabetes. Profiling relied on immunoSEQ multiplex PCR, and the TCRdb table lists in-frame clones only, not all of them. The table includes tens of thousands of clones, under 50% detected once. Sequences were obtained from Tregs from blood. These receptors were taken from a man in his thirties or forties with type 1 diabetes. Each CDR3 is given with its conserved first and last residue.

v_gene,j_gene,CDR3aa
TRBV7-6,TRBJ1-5,CASSSTSRDQPQHF
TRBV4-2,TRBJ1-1,CASSSRGANTEAFF
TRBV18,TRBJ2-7,CASSPKREGTYEQYF
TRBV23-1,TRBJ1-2,CASSHSIATGGNYGYTF
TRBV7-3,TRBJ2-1,CASSWAGTSGNNEQFF
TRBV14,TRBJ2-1,CASSPLAGARDEQFF
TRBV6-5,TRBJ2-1,CASLGASYNEQFF
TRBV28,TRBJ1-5,CASSNRVNQPQHF
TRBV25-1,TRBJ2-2,CASSEYSSGSFTGELFF
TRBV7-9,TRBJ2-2,CASSFRGANTGELFF
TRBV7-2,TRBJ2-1,CASSLDGGPYEQFF
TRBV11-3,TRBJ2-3,CASSTTSGRTDTQYF
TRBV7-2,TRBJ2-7,CASSLVAGTYEQYF
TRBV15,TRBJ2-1,CATSRARGLAGLRGYNEQFF
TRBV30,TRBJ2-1,CAWAPPTSYNEQFF
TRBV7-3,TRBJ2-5,CASSLGLAGGTRETQYF
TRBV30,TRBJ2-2,CAWRTLAGGGTGELFF
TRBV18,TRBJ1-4,CASSPPGGLGEKLFF
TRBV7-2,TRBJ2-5,CASSNRQGRETQYF
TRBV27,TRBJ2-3,CASSPSGRRADTQYF
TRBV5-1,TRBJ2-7,CASSLRSQGASEQYF
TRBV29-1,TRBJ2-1,CSVPRREDNEQFF
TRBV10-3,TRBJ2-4,CAISETDLAKNIQYF
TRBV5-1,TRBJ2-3,CASSSLRGSTDTQYF
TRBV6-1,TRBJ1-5,CASSVQSDQPQHF